The clone carrying this T cell receptor (beta chain) has a handful of counts. Time point here: after dendritic cell vaccination, including at tumor progression/relapse. The data belong to a study of glioma-infiltrating T cells after dendritic cell vaccination. The primer mix had 60 V beta and 13 J beta primers. The protocol was immunoSEQ multiplex PCR, while the TCRdb copy is restricted to in-frame clones and leaves out a portion. Of over 80,000 clones listed, about 81% are singletons. Germline assignment: CDR1 LGHNA and CDR2 YNFKEQ. The CDR3 consists of 15 residues. The V end was cut by 5 bases, the J end by 5 bases, with 15 bases between.

The V call is TRBV4-2, the J call TRBJ2-2; D gene unclear. Sequencing was performed on blood, taken after dendritic cell vaccination. This sequence was found in a human donor with glioblastoma. The CDR3 nucleotides read TGTGCCAGCAGCACACCGGCGGTTTGGACCGGGGAGCTGTTTTTT. Amino acids: CASSTPAVWTGELFF.